This TCR beta chain originates from a study of blood T cell repertoires in COVID-19. Study-wide background: Sources were T cells, B-cell-depleted T cells, or PBMCs; the material itself was cDNA or gDNA.

In the original analysis: Reference gene primer amplification gave estimated nucleated cell counts. Sequencing was performed with immunoSEQ multiplex PCR; in TCRdb, only in-frame clones are kept and a portion is missing. D and trimming were read from the DNA, whereas the V and J calls and clone size are those reported in that table. The data show some 140,000 clones, approximately 81% seen once. The study recruited people aged about 18 to 95 years across about two dozen US areas. Clinical histories supplied by participants themselves formed the basis of cohort assignment. CDR1 SGHNT and CDR2 YENEEA come from the germline V gene. The CDR3 runs 15 residues. The germline V and J ends were trimmed by 3 bases and 4 bases, with 12 bases remaining between them.

The sequence derives from a man aged 40-49 years with acute COVID-19. Specimen: PBMCs or T cells enriched from blood (not recorded which). The chain recombines TRBV11-3 with TRBJ2-2; tentative D call: TRBD2 (6 bases). The CDR3 coding sequence is TGTGCCAGCAGCTTGATTAGCGGAAGCACCGGGGAGCTGTTTTTT. This gives the protein CASSLISGSTGELFF. The full variable domain, with the rest looked up from reference TRBV11-3 and TRBJ2-2, is EAGVVQSPRYKIIEKKQPVAFWCNPISGHNTLYWYLQNLGQGPELLIRYENEEAVDDSQLPKDRFSAERLKGVDSTLKIQPAELGDSAVYLCASSLISGSTGELFFGEGSRLTVL.